A selection of T cell receptor beta chains follows, all from one sample in a study of cytomegalovirus exposure and HLA in healthy donors. The repertoire was sequenced with immunoSEQ multiplex PCR; TCRdb's copy has only in-frame clones and lacks some. The sample carries 99,000 or so clones, 65% to 85% recorded once. Sequencing was done on a sample of PBMCs. The receptors derive from a male donor in good health and CMV-seronegative. Each CDR3 is given with its conserved first and last residue. The D gene is left open where the match is weak. The size field is filled for only some rows; it gives once, few, many or a size class.

v_call	j_call	d_call	clone_size	cdr3_nt	cdr3_aa
TRBV9	TRBJ2-2	TRBD2	.	TGTGCCAGCAGCCCGGGACTAGCGGGAGCCGGGGAGCTGTTTTTT	CASSPGLAGAGELFF
TRBV28	TRBJ2-7	TRBD1	.	TGTGCCAGCAGCTCCCTGGGACAGGGGAGGAGCGAGCAGTACTTC	CASSSLGQGRSEQYF
TRBV10-3	TRBJ2-2	TRBD2	.	TGTGCCATCAGTGAGCTGGCGGGAGGGCCCGGCGGGGAGCTGTTTTTT	CAISELAGGPGGELFF
TRBV5-1	TRBJ1-1	TRBD1	.	TGCGCCAGCAGCTTTGGGACAGGGGGCACTGAAGCTTTCTTT	CASSFGTGGTEAFF
TRBV7-7	TRBJ1-5	TRBD1	once	TGTGCCAGCAGCCGAGACAGGGGACAGCCCCAGCATTTT	CASSRDRGQPQHF
TRBV29-1	TRBJ2-5	.	.	TGCAGCGTTAAGGGCCAGGGCCAAGAGACCCAGTACTTC	CSVKGQGQETQYF
TRBV27	TRBJ2-1	.	.	TGTGCCAGCAGTTTATCTTCCTTCAGCTCCTACAATGAGCAGTTCTTC	CASSLSSFSSYNEQFF
TRBV28	TRBJ2-1	TRBD1	.	TGTGCCAGCAGTTTCCCCCTCACAGGGGGCGAGCAGTTCTTC	CASSFPLTGGEQFF
TRBV6-4	TRBJ2-3	TRBD2	.	TGTGCCAGCAGTGAGGGAAGCGGGAGGGCCACAGATACGCAGTATTTT	CASSEGSGRATDTQYF
TRBV7-2	TRBJ2-7	TRBD1	.	TGTGCCAGCAGACCCGGGACAGATTCCTACGAGCAGTACTTC	CASRPGTDSYEQYF
TRBV19	TRBJ1-4	.	once	TGTGCCAGTAGTATCCCCAGGGTTGGTGAAAAACTGTTTTTT	CASSIPRVGEKLFF
TRBV11-3	TRBJ2-3	TRBD2	.	TGTGCCAGCAGCTTAGGGACTAGCGGTGGCACAGATACGCAGTATTTT	CASSLGTSGGTDTQYF
TRBV5-4	TRBJ1-5	TRBD1	.	TGTGCTAGCAGCTCGGACAGGGGAAGCCAGCCCCAGCATTTT	CASSSDRGSQPQHF
TRBV6-6	TRBJ2-7	.	once	TGTGCCAGCAGTTACTCCGGGACTTTCTACGAGCAGTACTTC	CASSYSGTFYEQYF
TRBV15	TRBJ2-6	.	.	TGTGCCACCAGCAGAGACAGGGCCAACGTCCTGACTTTC	CATSRDRANVLTF
TRBV20-1	TRBJ1-2	.	few	TGCAGTGCGGCCCCCCTCCATGGCTACACCTTC	CSAAPLHGYTF
TRBV6-6	TRBJ2-1	TRBD2	few	TGTGCCAGCAGTTACCGGCGGGAGGCCAATGAGCAGTTCTTC	CASSYRREANEQFF
TRBV7-2	TRBJ2-7	TRBD2	.	TGTGCCAGCAGCTTAGCTAATTGGCGGGAGGGTTACGAGCAGTACTTC	CASSLANWREGYEQYF
TRBV30	TRBJ1-6	TRBD1	few	TGTGCCTGGAGTATCCCGGGACAGGGGTTAAGAAATTCACCCCTCCACTTT	CAWSIPGQGLRNSPLHF
TRBV11-3	TRBJ2-1	TRBD2	.	TGTGCCAGCTCCCGGGGCACTAGCGGGAGTGATGAGCAGTTCTTC	CASSRGTSGSDEQFF
TRBV19	TRBJ1-1	.	.	TGTGCCAGTAGTACGGGAATGAGCACTGAAGCTTTCTTT	CASSTGMSTEAFF
TRBV18	TRBJ1-2	.	.	TGTGCCAGCTCACCCGGACAGACTAATTATGGCTACACCTTC	CASSPGQTNYGYTF
TRBV7-2	TRBJ2-3	.	.	TGTGCCAGCAGCTTAGAGCTAGGATCGGATACGCAGTATTTT	CASSLELGSDTQYF
TRBV10-3	TRBJ1-1	.	.	TGTGCCATCACCCGAACCGACAGGAACACTGAAGCTTTCTTT	CAITRTDRNTEAFF
TRBV5-1	TRBJ2-1	.	.	TGCGCCAGCAGCTTGGTGGGGAGCTCCTACAATGAGCAGTTCTTC	CASSLVGSSYNEQFF
TRBV14	TRBJ1-4	.	.	TGTGCCAGCAGCCAAGATAGATATGTACTGTTTTTT	CASSQDRYVLFF
TRBV7-6	TRBJ2-1	.	.	TGTGCCAGCAGCCTCCAGCCACTTACGGGGGAGCAGTTCTTC	CASSLQPLTGEQFF
TRBV5-1	TRBJ2-5	TRBD2	.	TGCGCCAGCAGCTTAGGTAGCGGGAGGGAGACCCAGTACTTC	CASSLGSGRETQYF
TRBV30	TRBJ2-1	.	once	TGTGCCTGCGAAGCGAGCTACGGCAATGAGCAGTTCTTC	CACEASYGNEQFF
TRBV2	TRBJ2-3	TRBD2	.	TGTGCCAGCAGTGGACTAGCGCGCACAGATACGCAGTATTTT	CASSGLARTDTQYF
TRBV6-5	TRBJ2-5	.	.	TGTGCCAGCAGTTACCAGCGCCTAGGAGAGACCCAGTACTTC	CASSYQRLGETQYF
TRBV6-1	TRBJ1-2	.	.	TGTGCCAGCAGTGCCCAGGAGGCTTCAATCTCTGGCTACACCTTC	CASSAQEASISGYTF
TRBV5-1	TRBJ2-7	TRBD2	.	TGCGCCAGCAGCTTTTCTGATACTAGCGGGTCCTTCTACGAGCAGTACTTC	CASSFSDTSGSFYEQYF
TRBV5-4	TRBJ2-5	TRBD2	once	TGTGCCAGCAGCATACCCGGGACTAGCGGGAAGACCCAGTACTTC	CASSIPGTSGKTQYF
TRBV4-3	TRBJ2-6	.	.	TGCGCCAGCAGCCAAGGGGCTGCGTCTGGGGCCAACGTCCTGACTTTC	CASSQGAASGANVLTF
TRBV29-1	TRBJ2-3	.	.	TGCAGCGTTGACACAGGCACAGATACGCAGTATTTT	CSVDTGTDTQYF
TRBV5-4	TRBJ1-2	.	.	TGTGCCAGCAGCCCCTCGGGGAGAAACTATGGCTACACCTTC	CASSPSGRNYGYTF
TRBV27	TRBJ2-1	TRBD2	.	TGTGCCAGCAGGTTAGCGGGAGAGAGCTCCTACAATGAGCAGTTCTTC	CASRLAGESSYNEQFF
TRBV19	TRBJ2-7	.	.	TGTGCCAGTAGTATAGGTGGGTCAGAAACTAGGGCCTACGAGCAGTACTTC	CASSIGGSETRAYEQYF
TRBV5-1	TRBJ1-1	.	.	TGCGCCAGCAGGGCGGCCTTGAACACTGAAGCTTTCTTT	CASRAALNTEAFF
TRBV6-1	TRBJ1-2	.	.	TGTGCCAGCAGTGAAGGGACACCAGACCTCTATGGCTACACCTTC	CASSEGTPDLYGYTF
TRBV28	TRBJ2-7	.	.	TGTGCCAGCAGTTTGTCTCGGGAGTTACCGTCCTACGAGCAGTACTTC	CASSLSRELPSYEQYF
TRBV29-1	TRBJ2-5	.	.	TGCAGCGTCAAAACGAGACTATTACAAGAGACCCAGTACTTC	CSVKTRLLQETQYF
TRBV19	TRBJ2-5	.	.	TGTGCCAGTAGTATGCAGGGTTACCAAGAGACCCAGTACTTC	CASSMQGYQETQYF
TRBV7-8	TRBJ2-7	.	.	TGTGCCAGCAGCGAGACTATCGACTACTACGAGCAGTACTTC	CASSETIDYYEQYF
TRBV14	TRBJ1-6	.	.	TGTGCCAGCAGCCAAGTGCGTAATTCACCCCTCCACTTT	CASSQVRNSPLHF
TRBV9	TRBJ2-1	TRBD2	.	TGTGCCAGCAGCGTAGGGTTTAGCGGGGGTGAAAGCTCCTACAATGAGCAGTTCTTC	CASSVGFSGGESSYNEQFF
TRBV19	TRBJ2-3	TRBD2	once	TGTGCCAGTAGTATATATGGACTAGCGGGAGATTCCACAGATACGCAGTATTTT	CASSIYGLAGDSTDTQYF
TRBV6-1	TRBJ2-1	TRBD1	.	TGTGCCAGCAGTAAGACAGGGGGCAGCTACAATGAGCAGTTCTTC	CASSKTGGSYNEQFF